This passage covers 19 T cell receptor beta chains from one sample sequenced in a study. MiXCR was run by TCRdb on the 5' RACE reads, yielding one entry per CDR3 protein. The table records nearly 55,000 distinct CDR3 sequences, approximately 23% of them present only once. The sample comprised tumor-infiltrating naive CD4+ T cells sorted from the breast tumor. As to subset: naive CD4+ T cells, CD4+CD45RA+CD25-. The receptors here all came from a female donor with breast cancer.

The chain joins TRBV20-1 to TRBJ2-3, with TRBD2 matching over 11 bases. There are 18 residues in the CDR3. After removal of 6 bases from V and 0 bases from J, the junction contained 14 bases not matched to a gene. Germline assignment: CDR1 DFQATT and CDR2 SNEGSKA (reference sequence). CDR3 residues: CSAGGRLAGGASTDTQYF. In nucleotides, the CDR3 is TGCAGTGCCGGGGGTAGGCTAGCGGGAGGTGCTAGCACAGATACGCAGTATTTT.

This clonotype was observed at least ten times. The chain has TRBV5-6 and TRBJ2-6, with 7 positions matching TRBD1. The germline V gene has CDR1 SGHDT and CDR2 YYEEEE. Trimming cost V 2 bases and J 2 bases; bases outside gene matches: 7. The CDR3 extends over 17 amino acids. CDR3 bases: TGTGCCAGCAGCTTTCTAACAGGGGATCCTGGGGCCAACGTCCTGACTTTC. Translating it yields CASSFLTGDPGANVLTF.

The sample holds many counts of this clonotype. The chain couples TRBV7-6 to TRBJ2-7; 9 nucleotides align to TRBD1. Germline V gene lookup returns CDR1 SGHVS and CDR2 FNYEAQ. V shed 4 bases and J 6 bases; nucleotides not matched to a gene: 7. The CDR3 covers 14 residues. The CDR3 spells CASSSGTGSAEQYF. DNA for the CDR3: TGTGCCAGCAGCTCAGGGACAGGGTCAGCCGAGCAGTACTTC.

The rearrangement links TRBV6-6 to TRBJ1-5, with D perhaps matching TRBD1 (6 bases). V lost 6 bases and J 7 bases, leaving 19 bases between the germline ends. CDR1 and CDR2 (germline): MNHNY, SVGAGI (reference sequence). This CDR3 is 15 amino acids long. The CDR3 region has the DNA TGTGCCAGCAGACAACAGGCGTCCCAGGGGCAGCCCCAGCATTTT. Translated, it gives CASRQQASQGQPQHF.

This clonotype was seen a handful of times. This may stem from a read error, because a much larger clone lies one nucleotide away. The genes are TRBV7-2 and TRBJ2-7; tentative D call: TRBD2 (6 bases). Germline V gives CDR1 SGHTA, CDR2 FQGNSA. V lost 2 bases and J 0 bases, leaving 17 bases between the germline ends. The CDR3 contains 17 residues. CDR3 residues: CASSLLVWGRSSYEQYF. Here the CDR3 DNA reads TGTGCCAGCAGCTTACTTGTCTGGGGGAGGAGCTCCTACGAGCAGTACTTC.

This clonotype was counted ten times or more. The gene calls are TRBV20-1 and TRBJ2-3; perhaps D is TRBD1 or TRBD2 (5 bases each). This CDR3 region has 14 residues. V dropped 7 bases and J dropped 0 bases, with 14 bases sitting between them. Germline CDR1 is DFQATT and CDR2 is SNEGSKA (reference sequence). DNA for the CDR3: TGCAGTGTGACCGGGGACGGGAGCACAGATACGCAGTATTTT. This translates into CSVTGDGSTDTQYF.

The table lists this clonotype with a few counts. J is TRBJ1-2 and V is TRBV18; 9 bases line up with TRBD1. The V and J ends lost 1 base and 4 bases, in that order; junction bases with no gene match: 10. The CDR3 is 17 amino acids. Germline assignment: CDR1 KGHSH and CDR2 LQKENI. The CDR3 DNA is TGTGCCAGCTCACCACAGGGACAGGGAGCCCCGGGCTATGGCTACACCTTC. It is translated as CASSPQGQGAPGYGYTF.

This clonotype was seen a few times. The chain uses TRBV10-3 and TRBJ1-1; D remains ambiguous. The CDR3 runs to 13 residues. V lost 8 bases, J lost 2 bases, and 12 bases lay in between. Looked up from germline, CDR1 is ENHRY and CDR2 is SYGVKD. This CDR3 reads CAIAGRLNTEAFF. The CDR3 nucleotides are TGTGCCATCGCGGGCCGGCTAAACACTGAAGCTTTCTTT.

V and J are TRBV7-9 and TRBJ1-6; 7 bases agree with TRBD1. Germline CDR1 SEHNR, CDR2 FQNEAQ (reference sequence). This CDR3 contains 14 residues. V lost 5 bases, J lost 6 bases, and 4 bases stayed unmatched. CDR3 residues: CASSPDRSNSPLHF. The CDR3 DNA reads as TGTGCCAGCAGCCCGGACAGGTCTAATTCACCCCTCCACTTT.

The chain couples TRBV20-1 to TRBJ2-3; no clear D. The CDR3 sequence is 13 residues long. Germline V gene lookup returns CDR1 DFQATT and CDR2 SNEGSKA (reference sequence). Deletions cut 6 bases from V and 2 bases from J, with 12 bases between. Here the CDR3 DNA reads TGCAGTGCCAGCCGGCAGACCACAGATACGCAGTATTTT. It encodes CSASRQTTDTQYF.

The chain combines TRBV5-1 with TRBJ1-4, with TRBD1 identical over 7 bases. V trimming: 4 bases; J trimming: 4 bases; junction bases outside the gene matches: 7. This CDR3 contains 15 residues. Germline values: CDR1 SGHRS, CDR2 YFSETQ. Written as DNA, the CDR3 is TGCGCCAGCAGCAGGGGGACAGCCGATAATGAAAAACTGTTTTTT. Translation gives CASSRGTADNEKLFF. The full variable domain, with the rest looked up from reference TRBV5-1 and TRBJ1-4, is KAGVTQTPRYLIKTRGQQVTLSCSPISGHRSVSWYQQTPGQGLQFLFEYFSETQRNKGNFPGRFSGRQFSNSRSEMNVSTLELGDSALYLCASSRGTADNEKLFFGSGTQLSVL.

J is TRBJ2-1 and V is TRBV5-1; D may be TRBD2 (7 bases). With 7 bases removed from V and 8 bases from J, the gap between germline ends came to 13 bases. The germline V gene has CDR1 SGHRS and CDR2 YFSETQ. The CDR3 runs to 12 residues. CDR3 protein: CASWGGGDEQFF. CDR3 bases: TGCGCCAGCTGGGGGGGCGGGGATGAGCAGTTCTTC.

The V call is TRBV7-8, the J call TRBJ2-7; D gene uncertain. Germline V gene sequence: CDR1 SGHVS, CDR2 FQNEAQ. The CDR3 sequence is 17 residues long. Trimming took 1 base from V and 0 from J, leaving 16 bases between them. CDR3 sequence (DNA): TGTGCCAGCAGCTTAGTCGTGGCAGACCATCCCTCCTACGAGCAGTACTTC. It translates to CASSLVVADHPSYEQYF.

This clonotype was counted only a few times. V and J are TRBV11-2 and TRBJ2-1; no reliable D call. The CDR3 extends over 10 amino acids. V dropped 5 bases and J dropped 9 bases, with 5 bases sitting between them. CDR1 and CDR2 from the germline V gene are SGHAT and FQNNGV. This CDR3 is CASSGSEQFF. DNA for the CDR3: TGTGCCAGCAGCGGCTCTGAGCAGTTCTTC. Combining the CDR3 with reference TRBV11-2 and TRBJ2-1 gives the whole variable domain EAGVAQSPRYKIIEKRQSVAFWCNPISGHATLYWYQQILGQGPKLLIQFQNNGVVDDSQLPKDRFSAERLKGVDSTLKIQPAKLEDSAVYLCASSGSEQFFGPGTRLTVL.

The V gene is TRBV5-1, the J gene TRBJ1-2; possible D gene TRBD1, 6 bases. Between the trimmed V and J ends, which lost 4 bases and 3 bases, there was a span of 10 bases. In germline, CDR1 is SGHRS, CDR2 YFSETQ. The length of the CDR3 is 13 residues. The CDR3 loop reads CASSPEGDYGYTF. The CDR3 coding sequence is TGCGCCAGCAGCCCGGAGGGGGACTATGGCTACACCTTC. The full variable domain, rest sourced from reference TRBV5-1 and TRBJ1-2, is KAGVTQTPRYLIKTRGQQVTLSCSPISGHRSVSWYQQTPGQGLQFLFEYFSETQRNKGNFPGRFSGRQFSNSRSEMNVSTLELGDSALYLCASSPEGDYGYTFGSGTRLTVV.

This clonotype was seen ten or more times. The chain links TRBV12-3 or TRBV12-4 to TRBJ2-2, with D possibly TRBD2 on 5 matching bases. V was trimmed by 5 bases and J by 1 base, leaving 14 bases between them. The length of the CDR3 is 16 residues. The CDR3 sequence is CASSPPVARNTGELFF. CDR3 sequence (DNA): TGTGCCAGCAGTCCCCCCGTAGCGAGGAACACCGGGGAGCTGTTTTTT.

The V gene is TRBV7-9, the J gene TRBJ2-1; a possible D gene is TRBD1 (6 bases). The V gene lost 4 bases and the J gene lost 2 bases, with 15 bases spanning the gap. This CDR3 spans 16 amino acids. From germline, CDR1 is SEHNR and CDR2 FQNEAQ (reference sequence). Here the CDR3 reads CASSSARGATYNEQFF. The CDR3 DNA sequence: TGTGCCAGCAGCTCCGCCAGGGGAGCAACCTACAATGAGCAGTTCTTC.

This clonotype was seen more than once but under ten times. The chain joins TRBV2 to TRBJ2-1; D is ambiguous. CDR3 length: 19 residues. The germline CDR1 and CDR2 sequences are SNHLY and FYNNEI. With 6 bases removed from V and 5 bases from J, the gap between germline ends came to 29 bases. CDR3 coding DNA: TGTGCCAGCAGCCTCCAACCCCCCGGTTTCTACGAACTAAACAATGAGCAGTTCTTC. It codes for CASSLQPPGFYELNNEQFF. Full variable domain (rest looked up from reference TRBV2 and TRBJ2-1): EPEVTQTPSHQVTQMGQEVILRCVPISNHLYFYWYRQILGQKVEFLVSFYNNEISEKSEIFDDQFSVERPDGSNFTLKIRSTKLEDSAMYFCASSLQPPGFYELNNEQFFGPGTRLTVL.

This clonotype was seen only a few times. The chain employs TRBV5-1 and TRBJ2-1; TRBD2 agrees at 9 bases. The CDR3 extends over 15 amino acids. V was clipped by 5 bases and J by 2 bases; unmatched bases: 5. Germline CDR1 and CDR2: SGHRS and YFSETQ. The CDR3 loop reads CASSPSGITYNEQFF. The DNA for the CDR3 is TGCGCCAGCAGTCCTAGCGGGATAACCTACAATGAGCAGTTCTTC.